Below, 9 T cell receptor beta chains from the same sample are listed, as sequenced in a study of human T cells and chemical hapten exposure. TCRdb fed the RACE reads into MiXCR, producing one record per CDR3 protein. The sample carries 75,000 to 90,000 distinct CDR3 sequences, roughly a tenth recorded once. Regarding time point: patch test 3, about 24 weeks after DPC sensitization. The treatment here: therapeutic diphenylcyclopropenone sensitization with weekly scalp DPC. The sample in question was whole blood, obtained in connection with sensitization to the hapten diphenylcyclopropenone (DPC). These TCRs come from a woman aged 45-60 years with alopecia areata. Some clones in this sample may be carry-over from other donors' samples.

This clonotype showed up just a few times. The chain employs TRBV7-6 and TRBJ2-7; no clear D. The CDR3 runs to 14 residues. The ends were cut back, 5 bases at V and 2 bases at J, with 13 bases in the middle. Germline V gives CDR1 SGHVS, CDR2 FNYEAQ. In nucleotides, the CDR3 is TGTGCCAGCAGCGCAAGGGTCCCCCCCTACGAGCAGTACTTC. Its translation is CASSARVPPYEQYF. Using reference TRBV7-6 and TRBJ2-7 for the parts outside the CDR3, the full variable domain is GAGVSQSPRYKVTKRGQDVALRCDPISGHVSLYWYRQALGQGPEFLTYFNYEAQQDKSGLPNDRFSAERPEGSISTLTIQRTEQRDSAMYRCASSARVPPYEQYFGPGTRLTVT.

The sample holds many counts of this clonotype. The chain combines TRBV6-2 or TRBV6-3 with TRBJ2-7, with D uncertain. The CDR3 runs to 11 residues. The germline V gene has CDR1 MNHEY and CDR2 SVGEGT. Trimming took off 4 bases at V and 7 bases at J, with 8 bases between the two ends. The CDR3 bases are TGTGCCAGCAGTTTCTTCATGGAGCAGTACTTC. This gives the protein CASSFFMEQYF.

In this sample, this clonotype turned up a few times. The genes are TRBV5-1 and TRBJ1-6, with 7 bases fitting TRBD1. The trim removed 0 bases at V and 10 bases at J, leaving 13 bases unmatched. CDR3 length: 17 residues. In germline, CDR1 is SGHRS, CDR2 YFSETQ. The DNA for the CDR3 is TGCGCCAGCAGCTTGGGAGGCCGTCGGACAGGAGGATCACCCCTCCACTTT. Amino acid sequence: CASSLGGRRTGGSPLHF.

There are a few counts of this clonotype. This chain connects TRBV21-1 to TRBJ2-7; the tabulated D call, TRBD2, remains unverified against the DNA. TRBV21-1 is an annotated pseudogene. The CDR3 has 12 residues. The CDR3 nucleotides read TGTGCCAGCAGCAGACCCCTGGCTAGCGGGGATTTC. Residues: CASSRPLASGDF.

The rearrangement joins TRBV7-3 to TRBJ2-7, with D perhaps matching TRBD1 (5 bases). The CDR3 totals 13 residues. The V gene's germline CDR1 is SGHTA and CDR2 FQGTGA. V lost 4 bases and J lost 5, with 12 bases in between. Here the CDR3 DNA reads TGTGCCAGCAGCTCCCGGAAGGGGAACGAGCAGTACTTC. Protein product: CASSSRKGNEQYF. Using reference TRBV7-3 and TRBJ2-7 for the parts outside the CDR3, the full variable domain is GAGVSQTPSNKVTEKGKYVELRCDPISGHTALYWYRQSLGQGPEFLIYFQGTGAADDSGLPNDRFFAVRPEGSVSTLKIQRTERGDSAVYLCASSSRKGNEQYFGPGTRLTVT.

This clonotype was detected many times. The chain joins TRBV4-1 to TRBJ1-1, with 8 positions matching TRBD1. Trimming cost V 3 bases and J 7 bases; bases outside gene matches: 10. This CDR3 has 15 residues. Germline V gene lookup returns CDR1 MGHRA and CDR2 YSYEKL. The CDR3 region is CASSQLGRDRSEAFF. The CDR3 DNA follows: TGCGCCAGCAGCCAGCTAGGCCGGGACAGGAGTGAAGCTTTCTTT.

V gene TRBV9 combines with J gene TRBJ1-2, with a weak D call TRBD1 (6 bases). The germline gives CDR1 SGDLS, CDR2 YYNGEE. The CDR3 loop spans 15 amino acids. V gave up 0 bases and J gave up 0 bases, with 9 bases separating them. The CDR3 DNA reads TGTGCCAGCAGCGTAGGGGGGCAGGCTAACTATGGCTACACCTTC. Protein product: CASSVGGQANYGYTF.

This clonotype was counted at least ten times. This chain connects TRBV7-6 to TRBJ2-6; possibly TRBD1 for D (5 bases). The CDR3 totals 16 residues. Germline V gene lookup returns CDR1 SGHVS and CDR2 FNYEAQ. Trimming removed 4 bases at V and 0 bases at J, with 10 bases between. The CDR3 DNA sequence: TGTGCCAGCAGCTCCCCCAGGGTCTCTGGGGCCAACGTCCTGACTTTC. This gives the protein CASSSPRVSGANVLTF.

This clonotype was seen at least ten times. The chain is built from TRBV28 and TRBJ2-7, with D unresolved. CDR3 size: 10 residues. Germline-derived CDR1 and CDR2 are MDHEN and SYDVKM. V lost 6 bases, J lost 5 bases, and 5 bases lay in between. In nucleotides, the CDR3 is TGTGCCAGCAGGCGACACGAGCAGTACTTC. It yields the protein CASRRHEQYF.